Listed below are T cell receptor beta chains from one sample, sequenced in a study of blood T cells in healthy people across ages. Each CDR3 protein gets one entry after TCRdb re-called the 5' RACE reads with MiXCR. Of roughly 730,000 distinct CDR3 sequences in the sample, around three fifths were seen once. Sequences were obtained from blood. Receptors were obtained from a man in his forties in good health. Both conserved end residues are part of each CDR3. Fields, in order: clone size, V gene, CDR3 length, J gene, D gene, CDR3 protein, CDR3 DNA. D genes are given only for firm matches. Clone size appears in some rows only: once, few, many, or a class for an expanded clone.

>-|TRBV12-3/TRBV12-4|16|TRBJ2-3|-
CASSLPRDFITDTQYF
TGTGCCAGCAGTTTACCTCGGGACTTTATCACAGATACGCAGTATTTT
>-|TRBV4-1|15|TRBJ2-5|-
CASSQDRLAQETQYF
TGCGCCAGCAGCCAAGATAGGCTAGCCCAAGAGACCCAGTACTTC
>few|TRBV13|14|TRBJ1-1|-
CASSLGLRNTEAFF
TGTGCCAGCAGCTTAGGACTGAGGAACACTGAAGCTTTCTTT
>few|TRBV29-1|14|TRBJ2-7|TRBD1
CSVEEAGGASEQYF
TGCAGCGTTGAAGAGGCAGGGGGTGCCTCCGAGCAGTACTTC
>-|TRBV6-5|14|TRBJ2-1|-
CASSYIVGGNEQFF
TGTGCCAGCAGTTACATAGTGGGAGGCAATGAGCAGTTCTTC
>-|TRBV7-9|14|TRBJ1-1|-
CASSDPGRAYEAFF
TGTGCCAGCAGCGACCCCGGCAGGGCCTATGAAGCTTTCTTT
>-|TRBV7-2|16|TRBJ1-1|-
CASTFPLQGLNTEAFF
TGTGCCAGCACCTTCCCCTTACAGGGACTGAACACTGAAGCTTTCTTT
>once|TRBV29-1|10|TRBJ2-4|-
CSVRKNIQYF
TGCAGCGTTCGGAAAAACATTCAGTACTTC
>-|TRBV24-1|14|TRBJ1-2|TRBD1
CATSDSPGQDGYTF
TGTGCCACCAGTGATTCTCCAGGACAGGATGGCTACACCTTC
>few|TRBV20-1|15|TRBJ2-5|TRBD2
CSARDAREASETQYF
TGCAGTGCTAGAGACGCGCGGGAGGCGAGCGAGACCCAGTACTTC
>-|TRBV7-9|15|TRBJ2-3|-
CASKSTGVFTDTQYF
TGTGCCAGCAAGTCGACAGGAGTTTTCACAGATACGCAGTATTTT
>-|TRBV7-6|17|TRBJ2-3|-
CASSLRAGEDGTDTQYF
TGTGCCAGCAGCTTAAGGGCAGGGGAAGACGGCACAGATACGCAGTATTTT
>-|TRBV12-3/TRBV12-4|15|TRBJ2-3|-
CASSLRQGGRDTQYF
TGTGCCAGCAGTTTACGGCAGGGCGGGCGAGATACGCAGTATTTT
>-|TRBV7-2|18|TRBJ2-7|TRBD2
CASSPRYSGTKTHNEQYF
TGTGCCAGCAGCCCCAGATATAGCGGGACCAAGACGCACAATGAGCAGTACTTC
>many|TRBV11-1|15|TRBJ2-2|-
CASTTTKLNTGELFF
TGTGCCAGCACCACCACCAAACTGAACACCGGGGAGCTGTTTTTT
>-|TRBV28|14|TRBJ2-5|-
CASSFGDTTGTQYF
TGTGCCAGCAGTTTCGGGGACACGACTGGGACCCAGTACTTC
>-|TRBV27|15|TRBJ1-2|-
CASSFGASHLYGYTF
TGTGCCAGCAGTTTTGGAGCTTCGCATCTATATGGCTACACCTTC
>-|TRBV6-1|15|TRBJ1-5|-
CASTSDIRVSQPQHF
TGTGCCAGCACCAGTGATATTAGGGTTTCTCAGCCCCAGCATTTT
>-|TRBV5-1|14|TRBJ1-2|-
CASSLGNGNYGYTF
TGCGCCAGCAGCTTGGGGAATGGGAACTATGGCTACACCTTC
>-|TRBV3-1|14|TRBJ1-6|-
CASSLGQTYSPLHF
TGTGCCAGCAGCCTCGGACAGACATATTCACCCCTCCACTTT
>-|TRBV11-1|14|TRBJ1-1|-
CASSFRRLDTEAFF
TGTGCCAGCAGCTTTCGCAGGTTGGACACTGAAGCTTTCTTT
>-|TRBV9|13|TRBJ2-5|TRBD1
CASSERDREGQYF
TGTGCCAGCAGCGAGAGGGACAGGGAGGGCCAGTACTTC
>-|TRBV29-1|14|TRBJ1-1|-
CSVEAVSKNTEAFF
TGCAGCGTTGAAGCGGTCAGTAAGAACACTGAAGCTTTCTTT
>-|TRBV7-3|13|TRBJ1-2|-
CASSSGDNYGYTF
TGTGCCAGCAGCTCCGGAGATAACTATGGCTACACCTTC
>-|TRBV24-1|14|TRBJ2-7|TRBD1
CATSDGQGIEAQYF
TGTGCCACCAGTGACGGACAGGGGATCGAGGCCCAGTACTTC
>few|TRBV9|16|TRBJ2-3|-
CASSADIGGDKDTQYF
TGTGCCAGCAGCGCAGACATTGGGGGCGATAAAGATACGCAGTATTTT
>-|TRBV29-1|12|TRBJ2-5|-
CSVTDSRETQYF
TGCAGCGTCACGGACAGTCGAGAGACCCAGTACTTC
>-|TRBV29-1|13|TRBJ1-5|-
CSVNQGLGQPQHF
TGCAGCGTTAACCAGGGTTTGGGTCAGCCCCAGCATTTT
>-|TRBV5-5|14|TRBJ2-1|-
CASSLWGNNNEQFF
TGTGCCAGCAGCCTGTGGGGGAACAACAATGAGCAGTTCTTC
>-|TRBV7-3|13|TRBJ2-3|TRBD2
CASGFSSGDTQYF
TGTGCCAGCGGATTTTCTAGCGGCGATACGCAGTATTTT
>-|TRBV28|13|TRBJ2-4|-
CASSPGPVDIQYF
TGCGCCAGCAGCCCGGGACCAGTAGACATTCAGTACTTC
>many|TRBV5-6|12|TRBJ1-2|-
CASSLDAYGYTF
TGTGCCAGCAGCTTGGATGCCTATGGCTACACCTTC
>-|TRBV4-1|15|TRBJ1-5|-
CASSQLGLGNQPQHF
TGCGCCAGCAGCCAACTGGGACTTGGCAATCAGCCCCAGCATTTT
>-|TRBV6-5|15|TRBJ1-1|-
CASSYSLGGSTEAFF
TGTGCCAGCAGTTATTCTCTGGGCGGGAGCACTGAAGCTTTCTTT
>once|TRBV7-3|13|TRBJ2-5|-
CASSENYQETQYF
TGTGCCAGCAGCGAAAACTACCAAGAGACCCAGTACTTC
>many|TRBV7-2|18|TRBJ2-5|TRBD2
CASSLARAGGPKQETQYF
TGTGCCAGCAGCTTAGCGCGGGCGGGGGGGCCGAAGCAAGAGACCCAGTACTTC
>few|TRBV5-1|15|TRBJ1-2|TRBD1
CASSANRGGNYGYTF
TGCGCCAGCAGCGCGAACAGGGGAGGGAACTATGGCTACACCTTC
>few|TRBV20-1|13|TRBJ2-3|-
CSAIHGGTDTQYF
TGCAGTGCTATTCATGGAGGTACAGATACGCAGTATTTT
>few|TRBV7-2|14|TRBJ1-2|-
CASSLSGTKSGYTF
TGTGCCAGCAGCTTAAGTGGGACTAAAAGTGGCTACACCTTC
>-|TRBV7-9|12|TRBJ1-2|-
CASSGRQYGYTF
TGTGCCAGCAGCGGGCGTCAGTATGGCTACACCTTC
>-|TRBV14|14|TRBJ2-1|-
CASSQEGGYNEQFF
TGTGCCAGCAGCCAAGAAGGAGGATACAATGAGCAGTTCTTC
>-|TRBV10-3|14|TRBJ2-3|-
CAISAEQATDTQYF
TGTGCCATCAGTGCGGAACAGGCCACAGATACGCAGTATTTT
>-|TRBV20-1|13|TRBJ2-7|-
CSARDGAALEQYF
TGCAGTGCTAGAGACGGCGCGGCTCTCGAGCAGTACTTC
>-|TRBV21-1|18|TRBJ2-7|-
CATRLVGSGGPRSYEQYF
TGTGCCACCCGACTAGTTGGTAGCGGGGGACCACGGTCCTACGAGCAGTACTTC
>few|TRBV20-1|8|TRBJ2-3|-
CSVNTQYF
TGCAGTGTGAATACGCAGTATTTT
>few|TRBV28|17|TRBJ2-1|TRBD2
CASSMIAGGDAYNEQFF
TGTGCCAGCAGTATGATAGCGGGGGGGGATGCTTACAATGAGCAGTTCTTC
>-|TRBV5-1|13|TRBJ2-1|-
CASSFTDSSEQFF
TGCGCCAGCAGCTTCACTGACTCGAGTGAGCAGTTCTTC
>-|TRBV9|17|TRBJ2-7|TRBD2
CASSVDPGTSGPWEQYF
TGTGCCAGCAGCGTAGATCCCGGGACTAGCGGGCCGTGGGAGCAGTACTTC
>few|TRBV3-1|18|TRBJ2-3|TRBD2
CASSQEASGGSWADTQYF
TGTGCCAGCAGCCAAGAGGCTAGCGGGGGTTCGTGGGCAGATACGCAGTATTTT
>once|TRBV7-2|16|TRBJ2-7|TRBD2
CASSLGSGIRHNEQYF
TGTGCCAGCAGCTTAGGTAGCGGGATACGCCACAATGAGCAGTACTTC
>-|TRBV7-8|15|TRBJ2-1|-
CASSLSLFPYNEQFF
TGTGCCAGCAGCTTATCCCTATTTCCTTACAATGAGCAGTTCTTC
>-|TRBV19|13|TRBJ1-1|-
CASSIGTVTEAFF
TGTGCCAGTAGTATTGGAACAGTCACTGAAGCTTTCTTT
>-|TRBV6-6|14|TRBJ2-7|-
CASKLTAGFGEQYF
TGTGCCAGCAAACTGACAGCAGGTTTCGGCGAGCAGTACTTC
>once|TRBV3-1|16|TRBJ2-7|-
CASSHEPGIKPYEQYF
TGTGCCAGCAGCCATGAACCCGGTATTAAGCCCTACGAGCAGTACTTC
>-|TRBV14|17|TRBJ2-7|-
CASSHRGEGVLGYEQYF
TGTGCCAGCAGCCACCGTGGTGAGGGGGTTCTCGGCTACGAGCAGTACTTC
>few|TRBV6-6|12|TRBJ2-5|-
CASGIGAETQYF
TGTGCCAGCGGCATTGGGGCTGAGACCCAGTACTTC
>-|TRBV9|15|TRBJ2-5|-
CASSVALESQETQYF
TGTGCCAGCAGCGTAGCTTTGGAGTCCCAAGAGACCCAGTACTTC